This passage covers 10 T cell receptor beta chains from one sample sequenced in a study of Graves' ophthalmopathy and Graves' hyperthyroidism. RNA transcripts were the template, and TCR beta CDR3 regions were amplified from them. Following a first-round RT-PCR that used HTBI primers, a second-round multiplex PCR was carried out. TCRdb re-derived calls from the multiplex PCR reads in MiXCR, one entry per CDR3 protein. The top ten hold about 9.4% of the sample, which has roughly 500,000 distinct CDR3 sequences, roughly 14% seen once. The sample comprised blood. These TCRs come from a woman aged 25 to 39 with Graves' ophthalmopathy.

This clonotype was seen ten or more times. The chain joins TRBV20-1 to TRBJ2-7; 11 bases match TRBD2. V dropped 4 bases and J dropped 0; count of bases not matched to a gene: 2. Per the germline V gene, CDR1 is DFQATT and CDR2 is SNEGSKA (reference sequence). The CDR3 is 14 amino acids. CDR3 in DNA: TGCAGTGCTAACCTAGCGGGAGGCTCCTACGAGCAGTACTTC. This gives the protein CSANLAGGSYEQYF.

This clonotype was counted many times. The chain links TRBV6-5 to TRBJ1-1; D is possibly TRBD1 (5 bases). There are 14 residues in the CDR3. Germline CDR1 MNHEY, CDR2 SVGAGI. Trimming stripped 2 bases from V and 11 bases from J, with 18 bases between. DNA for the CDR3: TGTGCCAGCAGTTACGCCCCAGCAGGGAAGGCGGCTTTCTTT. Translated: CASSYAPAGKAAFF.

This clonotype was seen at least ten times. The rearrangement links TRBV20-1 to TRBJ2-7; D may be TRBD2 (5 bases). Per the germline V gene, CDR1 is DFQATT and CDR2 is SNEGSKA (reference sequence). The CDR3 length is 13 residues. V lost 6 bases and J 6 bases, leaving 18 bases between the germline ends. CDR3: CSAARGTRGEQYF. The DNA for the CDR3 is TGCAGTGCGGCCAGAGGTACACGGGGCGAGCAGTACTTC.

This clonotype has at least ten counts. The CDR3 DNA follows: TGCGCCAGCAGCTTGGGACTAAAATCGGGGATCGAGCAGTACTTC. Translating gives CASSLGLKSGIEQYF. The rearrangement uses TRBV5-1 and TRBJ2-7; TRBD2 is a possible D gene (5 bases). CDR1 is SGHRS and CDR2 is YFSETQ in the germline V gene. V dropped 0 bases and J dropped 6 bases, with 16 bases sitting between them. The CDR3 covers 15 residues.

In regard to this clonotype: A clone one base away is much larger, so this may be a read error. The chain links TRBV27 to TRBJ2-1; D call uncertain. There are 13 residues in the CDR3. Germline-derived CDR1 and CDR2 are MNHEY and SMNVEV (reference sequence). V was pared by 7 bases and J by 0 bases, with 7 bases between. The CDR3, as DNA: TGTGCCAGCATCGGTGGCTCCTACAATGAGCAGTTCTTC. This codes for CASIGGSYNEQFF.

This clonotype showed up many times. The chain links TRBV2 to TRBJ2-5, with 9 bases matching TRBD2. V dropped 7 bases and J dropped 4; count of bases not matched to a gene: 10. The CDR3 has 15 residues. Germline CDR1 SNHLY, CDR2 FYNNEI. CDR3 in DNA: TGTGCCAGCAATCTGGGCGGGGGGGCTCGAGAGACCCAGTACTTC. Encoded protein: CASNLGGGARETQYF.

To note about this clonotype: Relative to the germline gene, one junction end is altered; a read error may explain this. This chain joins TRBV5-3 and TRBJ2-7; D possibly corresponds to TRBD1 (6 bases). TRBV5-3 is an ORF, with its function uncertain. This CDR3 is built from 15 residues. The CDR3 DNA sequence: TGTGCCATCCCGCGCAGGACAGCACTGCCCTACGATCAGTACTTC. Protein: CAIPRRTALPYDQYF.

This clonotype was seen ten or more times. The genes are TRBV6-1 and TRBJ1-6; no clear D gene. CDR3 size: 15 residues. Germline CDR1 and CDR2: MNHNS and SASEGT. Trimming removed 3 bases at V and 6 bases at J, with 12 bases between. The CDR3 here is CASSESGISNSPLHF. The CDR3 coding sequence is TGTGCCAGCAGTGAGTCTGGGATTTCTAATTCACCCCTCCACTTT.

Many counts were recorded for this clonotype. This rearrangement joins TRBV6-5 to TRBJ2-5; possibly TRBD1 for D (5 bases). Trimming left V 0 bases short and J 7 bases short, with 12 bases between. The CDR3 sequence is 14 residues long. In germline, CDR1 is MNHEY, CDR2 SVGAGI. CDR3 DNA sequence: TGTGCCAGCAGTTACTCGGACAAAATAACGACCCAGTACTTC. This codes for CASSYSDKITTQYF.

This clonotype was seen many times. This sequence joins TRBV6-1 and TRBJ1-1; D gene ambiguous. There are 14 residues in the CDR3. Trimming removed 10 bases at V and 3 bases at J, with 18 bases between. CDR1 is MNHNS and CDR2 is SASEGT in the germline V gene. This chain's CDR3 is CATLISGSYTEAFF. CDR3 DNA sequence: TGTGCCACACTGATCAGCGGCTCGTACACTGAAGCTTTCTTT.